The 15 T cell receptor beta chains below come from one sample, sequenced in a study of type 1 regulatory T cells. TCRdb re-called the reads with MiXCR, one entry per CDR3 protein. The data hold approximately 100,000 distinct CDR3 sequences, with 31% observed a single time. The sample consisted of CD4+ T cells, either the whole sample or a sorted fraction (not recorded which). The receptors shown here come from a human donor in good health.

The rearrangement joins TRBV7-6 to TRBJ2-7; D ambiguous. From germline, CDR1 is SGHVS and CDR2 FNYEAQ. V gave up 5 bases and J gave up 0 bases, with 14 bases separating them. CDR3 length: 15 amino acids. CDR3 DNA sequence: TGTGCCAGCAGCCGTGGGCCCATTCCCTCCTACGAGCAGTACTTC. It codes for CASSRGPIPSYEQYF.

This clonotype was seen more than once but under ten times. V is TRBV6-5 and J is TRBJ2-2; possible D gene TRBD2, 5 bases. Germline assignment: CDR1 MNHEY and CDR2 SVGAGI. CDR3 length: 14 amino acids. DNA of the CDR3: TGTCCCCAGCTGTCTTGGGAGTGGTCCGGGGAGCTGTTTTTT. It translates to CPQLSWEWSGELFF.

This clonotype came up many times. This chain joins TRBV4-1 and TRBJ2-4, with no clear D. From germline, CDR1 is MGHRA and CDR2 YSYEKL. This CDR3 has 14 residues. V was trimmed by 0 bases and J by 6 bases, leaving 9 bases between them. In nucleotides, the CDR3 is TGCGCCAGCAGCCAAGATGGCTATCCAAACATTCAGTACTTC. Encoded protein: CASSQDGYPNIQYF.

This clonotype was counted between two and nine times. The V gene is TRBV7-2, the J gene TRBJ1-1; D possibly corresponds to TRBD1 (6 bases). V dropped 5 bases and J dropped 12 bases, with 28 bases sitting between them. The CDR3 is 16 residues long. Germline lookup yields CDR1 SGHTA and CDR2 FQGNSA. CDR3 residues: CASSLVSYRDTHVPFF. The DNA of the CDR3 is TGTGCCAGCAGCCTAGTGAGTTACCGGGACACCCATGTACCTTTCTTT.

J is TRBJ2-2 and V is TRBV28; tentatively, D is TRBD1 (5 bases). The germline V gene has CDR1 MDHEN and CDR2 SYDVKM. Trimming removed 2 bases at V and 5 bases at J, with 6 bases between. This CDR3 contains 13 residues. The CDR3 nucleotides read TGTGCCAGCAGTTTACCAGGGACCGGGGAGCTGTTTTTT. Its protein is CASSLPGTGELFF.

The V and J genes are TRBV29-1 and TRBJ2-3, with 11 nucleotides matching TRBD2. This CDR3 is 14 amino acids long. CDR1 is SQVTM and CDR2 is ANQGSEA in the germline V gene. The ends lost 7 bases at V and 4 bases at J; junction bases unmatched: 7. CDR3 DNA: TGCAGCGGGTCACTAGCGGGAGTCGCAGATACGCAGTATTTT. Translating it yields CSGSLAGVADTQYF.

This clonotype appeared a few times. The CDR3 region has the DNA TGTGCCAGCAGAGAGGACAAAACTAGCACAGATACGCAGTATTTT. The encoded protein is CASREDKTSTDTQYF. The rearrangement joins TRBV6-2 or TRBV6-3 to TRBJ2-3, with D perhaps matching TRBD1 (5 bases). Trimming cost V 6 bases and J 0 bases, with 13 bases left between them. The CDR3 is made up of 15 amino acids. Germline V lookup: CDR1 MNHEY, CDR2 SVGEGT.

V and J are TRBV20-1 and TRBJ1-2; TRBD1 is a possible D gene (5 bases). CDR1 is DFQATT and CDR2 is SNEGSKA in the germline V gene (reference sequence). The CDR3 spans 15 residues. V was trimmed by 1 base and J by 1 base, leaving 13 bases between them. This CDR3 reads CSARGQGPLNYGYTF. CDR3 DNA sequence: TGCAGTGCTAGAGGGCAGGGACCCCTTAACTATGGCTACACCTTC.

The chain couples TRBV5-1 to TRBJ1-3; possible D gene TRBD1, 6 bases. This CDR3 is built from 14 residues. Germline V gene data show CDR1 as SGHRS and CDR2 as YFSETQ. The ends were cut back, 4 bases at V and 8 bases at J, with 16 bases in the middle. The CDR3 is CASSETGGADTIYF. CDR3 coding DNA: TGCGCCAGCAGCGAGACAGGAGGAGCGGACACCATATATTTT.

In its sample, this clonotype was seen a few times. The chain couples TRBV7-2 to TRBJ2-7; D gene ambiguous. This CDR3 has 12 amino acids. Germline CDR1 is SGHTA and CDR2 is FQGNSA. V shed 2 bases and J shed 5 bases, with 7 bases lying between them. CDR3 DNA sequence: TGTGCCAGCAGCTTATCATCGGACGAGCAGTACTTC. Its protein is CASSLSSDEQYF.

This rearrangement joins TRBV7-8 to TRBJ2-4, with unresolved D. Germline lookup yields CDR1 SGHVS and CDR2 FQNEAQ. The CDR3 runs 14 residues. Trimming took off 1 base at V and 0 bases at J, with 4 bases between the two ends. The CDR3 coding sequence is TGTGCCAGCAGCTTAGAGCTAGCCAAAAACATTCAGTACTTC. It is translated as CASSLELAKNIQYF.

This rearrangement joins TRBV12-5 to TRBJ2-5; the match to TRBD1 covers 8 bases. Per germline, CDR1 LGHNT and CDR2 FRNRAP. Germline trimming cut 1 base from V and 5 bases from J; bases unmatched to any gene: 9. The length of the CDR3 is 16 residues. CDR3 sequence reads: CASGLGTTGGEETQYF. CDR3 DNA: TGTGCTAGTGGTTTGGGAACTACAGGGGGAGAGGAGACCCAGTACTTC.

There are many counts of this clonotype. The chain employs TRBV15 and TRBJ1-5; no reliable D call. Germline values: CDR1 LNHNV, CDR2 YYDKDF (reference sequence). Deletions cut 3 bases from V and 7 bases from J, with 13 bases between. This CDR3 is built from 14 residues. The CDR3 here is CATSRPDGFQPQHF. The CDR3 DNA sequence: TGTGCCACCAGCAGGCCGGACGGCTTCCAGCCCCAGCATTTT.

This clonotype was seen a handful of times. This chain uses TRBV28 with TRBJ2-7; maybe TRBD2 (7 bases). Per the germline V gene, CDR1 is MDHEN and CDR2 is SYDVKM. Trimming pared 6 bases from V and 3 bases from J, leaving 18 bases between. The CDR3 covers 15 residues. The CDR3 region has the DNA TGTGCCAGCAGAAAAGAAGCGGGGACATTCTACGAGCAGTACTTC. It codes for CASRKEAGTFYEQYF.

CDR3 protein: CATSDTRLGNTEAFF. As DNA, the CDR3 is TGTGCCACCAGTGATACCCGGTTGGGGAACACTGAAGCTTTCTTT. This chain links TRBV24-1 with TRBJ1-1; no reliable D call. Germline V gives CDR1 KGHDR, CDR2 SFDVKD. This CDR3 contains 15 residues. V was pared by 3 bases and J by 1 base, with 11 bases between.